This T cell receptor beta chain was obtained from a study of OX40 agonist ivuxolimab in advanced cancers. Whole-study findings and limits: Fewer expanded clones were found on average in CD4+ than in CD8+ T cells.

V shed 4 bases and J 4 bases; nucleotides not matched to a gene: 9. The CDR3 sequence is 15 residues long. Per the germline V gene, CDR1 is SGHKS and CDR2 is YYEKEE (reference sequence). Repertoires were generated with immunoSEQ multiplex PCR, while TCRdb's copy carries only in-frame clones and drops some. The table shows 55,000 to 95,000 clones, with about 90% occurring only once. Details on this clone: No antigen is known for it.

The V call is TRBV5-5, the J call TRBJ1-2, with 8 bases matching TRBD1. This clonotype was obtained from an adult with an advanced solid tumor such as melanoma, head and neck, liver or kidney cancer. The sequencing used CD4+ or CD8+ T cells sorted from blood, collected in a trial of the OX40 agonist ivuxolimab. Here the CDR3 reads CASSEQLTGVYGYTF. For the CDR3, the DNA is TGTGCCAGCAGCGAACAATTGACAGGGGTCTATGGCTACACCTTC.